The clone carrying this T cell receptor beta chain was seen just once. Germline assignment: CDR1 MNHNY and CDR2 SVGAGI (reference sequence). Trimming removed 0 bases at V and 4 bases at J, with 9 bases between. The CDR3 is made up of 15 amino acids. This specimen comes from a study of shared clonotypes between healthy human individuals. Overall study context: Three men and a couple of women, aged 18 to 49, were donors.

Sequencing was at deep level. Libraries were prepared by immunoSEQ multiplex PCR; TCRdb keeps only in-frame clonotypes and omits some of them. The sample shows over a million clones, 70% to 80% of them seen only once. The chain is built from TRBV6-6 and TRBJ2-2; D is undetermined. The clonotype comes from a young man in good health. Some clones in this sample may be carry-over from other donors' samples. Sequencing was carried out using memory CD4+ T cells from PBMCs. The subset: CD45RA-negative fraction. This CDR3 reads CASSYSKMGTGELFF. The CDR3 bases are TGTGCCAGCAGTTACTCGAAGATGGGCACCGGGGAGCTGTTTTTT.